The next 21 T cell receptor beta chains were all read from a single sample in a study of T cell responses to AZD1222 COVID-19 vaccine. Some clones are missing from TCRdb's copy, which holds only in-frame ones; the method was immunoSEQ multiplex PCR. The table has 150,000 or so clones, approximately 90% seen once; the top ten hold more than 1%. Here the sequenced sample was peripheral blood, taken 28 days after the second AZD1222 dose. The receptor set was obtained from an adult who received the AZD1222 COVID-19 vaccine.

CDR3 protein: CASSLLGRSYGYTF. Written as DNA, the CDR3 is TGTGCCAGCAGTTTACTTGGACGAAGCTATGGCTACACCTTC. J is TRBJ1-2 and V is TRBV28; D remains ambiguous. CDR3 length: 14 amino acids. Deletions cut 2 bases from V and 4 bases from J, with 11 bases between. CDR1 is MDHEN and CDR2 is SYDVKM in the germline V gene.

The V gene is TRBV15, the J gene TRBJ1-1; D is ambiguous. V was trimmed by 1 base and J by 9 bases, leaving 15 bases between them. CDR1 LNHNV and CDR2 YYDKDF come from the germline V gene (reference sequence). This CDR3 contains 14 residues. The CDR3 region is CATSRGVSNQQAFF. The DNA of the CDR3 is TGTGCCACCAGCAGAGGGGTTTCCAACCAGCAAGCTTTCTTT.

The chain recombines TRBV20-1 with TRBJ2-7; D possibly matches TRBD1 or TRBD2 (6 bases each). Germline CDR1 is DFQATT and CDR2 is SNEGSKA (reference sequence). The V gene lost 3 bases and the J gene lost 2 bases, with 17 bases spanning the gap. The CDR3 consists of 15 residues. The CDR3 here is CSASPRWRGAYEQYF. The CDR3 DNA follows: TGCAGTGCTAGTCCCCGATGGAGGGGGGCCTACGAGCAGTACTTC.

The chain couples TRBV18 to TRBJ1-1; 9 nucleotides match TRBD1. The CDR3 sequence is 15 residues long. The V gene end was trimmed by 3 bases and the J gene end by 5 bases; junction bases not matched to a gene: 7. Germline V CDR1 and CDR2: KGHSH, LQKENI. The CDR3 spells CASSPYSGTGTEAFF. The DNA of the CDR3 is TGTGCCAGCTCACCTTACTCCGGGACAGGGACTGAAGCTTTCTTT.

The CDR3 DNA follows: TGTGCCAGCAGTCATCTCGGGGAAGAGCAGTACTTC. As protein: CASSHLGEEQYF. The V call is TRBV12-3 or TRBV12-4, the J call TRBJ2-7, with D possibly TRBD2 on 5 matching bases. The CDR3 runs 12 residues. V was pared by 5 bases and J by 7 bases, with 12 bases between.

In this sample, this clone turned up once. The rearrangement joins TRBV9 to TRBJ2-3; 12 nucleotides match TRBD1. CDR1 and CDR2 (germline): SGDLS, YYNGEE. This CDR3 has 19 residues. The J segment lost 6 bases and the V segment lost 6 bases, leaving 20 bases of the junction unmatched. The CDR3 is CASNTGTGGGTGGIDTQYF. The CDR3 DNA reads as TGTGCCAGCAACACCGGGACAGGGGGCGGGACAGGGGGCATTGATACGCAGTATTTT. The complete variable domain, with remaining parts taken from reference TRBV9 and TRBJ2-3, reads DSGVTQTPKHLITATGQRVTLRCSPRSGDLSVYWYQQSLDQGLQFLIQYYNGEERAKGNILERFSAQQFPDLHSELNLSSLELGDSALYFCASNTGTGGGTGGIDTQYFGPGTRLTVL.

This clone was counted a single time. V usage is TRBV18 and J usage is TRBJ2-3; 13 nucleotides match TRBD2. Germline V CDR1 and CDR2: KGHSH, LQKENI. The V segment lost 2 bases and the J segment 5 bases; nucleotides outside the gene matches: 7. The CDR3 extends over 17 amino acids. The chain's CDR3 is CASSPRTSGSLRDTQYF. The DNA of the CDR3 is TGTGCCAGCTCACCAAGGACTAGCGGGAGTTTACGAGATACGCAGTATTTT.

The rearrangement links TRBV30 to TRBJ2-5; D unclear. This CDR3 spans 13 amino acids. The ends were cut back, 5 bases at V and 0 bases at J, with 10 bases in the middle. Germline V gene data show CDR1 as GTSNPN and CDR2 as SVGIG (reference sequence). The CDR3 here is CAWGSVNQETQYF. CDR3 DNA sequence: TGTGCCTGGGGGTCCGTGAACCAAGAGACCCAGTACTTC. The full variable domain, with the rest looked up from reference TRBV30 and TRBJ2-5, is SQTIHQWPATLVQPVGSPLSLECTVEGTSNPNLYWYRQAAGRGLQLLFYSVGIGQISSEVPQNLSASRPQDRQFILSSKKLLLSDSGFYLCAWGSVNQETQYFGPGTRLLVL.

V usage is TRBV30 and J usage is TRBJ2-3, with 10 nucleotides matching TRBD2. With 5 bases clipped from V and 2 bases from J, the junction kept 10 bases outside the gene matches. The CDR3 has 16 amino acids. Germline-derived CDR1 and CDR2 are GTSNPN and SVGIG (reference sequence). CDR3 DNA: TGTGCCTGGGGGAGGAAACTAGCGGGATTCACAGATACGCAGTATTTT. Translating gives CAWGRKLAGFTDTQYF.

This rearrangement joins TRBV2 to TRBJ1-5, with D unclear. The CDR3 is 14 amino acids. Per germline, CDR1 SNHLY and CDR2 FYNNEI. Between the trimmed V and J ends, which lost 4 bases and 4 bases, there was a span of 11 bases. The CDR3 DNA reads as TGTGCCAGCAGTGTTGGGATGTCAAATCAGCCCCAGCATTTT. Its translation: CASSVGMSNQPQHF.

This chain uses TRBV7-3 with TRBJ1-1, with 7 nucleotides matching TRBD1. In germline, CDR1 is SGHTA, CDR2 FQGTGA. The CDR3 extends over 15 amino acids. The V gene end was trimmed by 2 bases and the J gene end by 3 bases; junction bases not matched to a gene: 6. CDR3 protein: CASSLFGTVDTEAFF. The CDR3 region has the DNA TGTGCCAGCAGCTTATTTGGGACAGTAGACACTGAAGCTTTCTTT.

The rearrangement links TRBV14 to TRBJ2-4; 15 bases agree with TRBD2. Germline V gene lookup returns CDR1 SGHDN and CDR2 FVKESK. The CDR3 covers 20 residues. Unmatched junction bases numbered 14, after V lost 1 base and J lost 7 bases. Here the CDR3 DNA reads TGTGCCAGCAGCCAAGCCATAGATGGACTAGCGGGAGGGCCTTGGAACATTCAGTACTTC. Translation: CASSQAIDGLAGGPWNIQYF. Full variable domain (remainder filled in from reference TRBV14 and TRBJ2-4): EAGVTQFPSHSVIEKGQTVTLRCDPISGHDNLYWYRRVMGKEIKFLLHFVKESKQDESGMPNNRFLAERTGGTYSTLKVQPAELEDSGVYFCASSQAIDGLAGGPWNIQYFGAGTRLSVL.

The rearrangement uses TRBV7-8 and TRBJ2-1; TRBD2 matches at 11 bases. CDR1 is SGHVS and CDR2 is FQNEAQ in the germline V gene. The CDR3 runs 18 residues. Trimming at V came to 5 bases and at J to 4 bases, leaving 13 bases not matched to a gene. CDR3 loop: CASSTSGLAAAPYNEQFF. The CDR3 nucleotides are TGTGCCAGCAGCACTTCGGGACTAGCGGCCGCCCCTTACAATGAGCAGTTCTTC. Filled out from reference TRBV7-8 and TRBJ2-1, the complete variable domain reads GAGVSQSPRYKVAKRGQDVALRCDPISGHVSLFWYQQALGQGPEFLTYFQNEAQLDKSGLPSDRFFAERPEGSVSTLKIQRTQQEDSAVYLCASSTSGLAAAPYNEQFFGPGTRLTVL.

This clone has just one count. The V and J genes are TRBV6-5 and TRBJ1-2; 9 bases map to TRBD1. After removal of 6 bases from V and 7 bases from J, the junction contained 12 bases not matched to a gene. CDR1 and CDR2 (germline): MNHEY, SVGAGI. CDR3 length: 15 amino acids. The CDR3 spells CASSAKQGASRGYTF. In nucleotides, the CDR3 is TGTGCCAGCAGCGCCAAACAGGGGGCTTCTCGTGGCTACACCTTC.

V gene TRBV11-2 combines with J gene TRBJ2-2; D possibly uses TRBD1 or TRBD2 (5 bases each). CDR1 is SGHAT, CDR2 FQNNGV, per germline. The V end lost 1 base, the J end lost 7 bases, and 10 bases lay between the germline ends. The CDR3 is 14 amino acids. CDR3 in amino acids: CASSLVGTLGELFF. CDR3 bases: TGTGCCAGCAGCTTAGTCGGGACGCTCGGGGAGCTGTTTTTT.

The chain joins TRBV6-5 to TRBJ2-7, with D unclear. Deletions cut 0 bases from V and 6 bases from J, with 9 bases between. Germline V lookup: CDR1 MNHEY, CDR2 SVGAGI. This CDR3 has 13 residues. CDR3 loop: CASSYSRTSEQYF. DNA of the CDR3: TGTGCCAGCAGTTACTCTCGGACGTCCGAGCAGTACTTC.

The chain uses TRBV19 and TRBJ1-2, with D unclear. Trimming removed 1 base at V and 1 base at J, with 10 bases between. CDR1 is LNHDA, CDR2 SQIVND, per germline (reference sequence). The CDR3 is 15 amino acids. In nucleotides, the CDR3 is TGTGCCAGTAGTATAGGAGTCAGCCTTAACTATGGCTACACCTTC. This sequence encodes CASSIGVSLNYGYTF. Full variable domain (outside the CDR3, taken from reference TRBV19 and TRBJ1-2): DGGITQSPKYLFRKEGQNVTLSCEQNLNHDAMYWYRQDPGQGLRLIYYSQIVNDFQKGDIAEGYSVSREKKESFPLTVTSAQKNPTAFYLCASSIGVSLNYGYTFGSGTRLTVV.

The rearrangement joins TRBV2 to TRBJ2-7; 9 bases agree with TRBD2. With V trimmed by 6 bases and J by 2 bases, 8 bases remained unmatched. The CDR3 has 15 amino acids. In germline, CDR1 is SNHLY, CDR2 FYNNEI. The CDR3 region is CASRERTSDTYEQYF. The CDR3 nucleotides are TGTGCCAGCAGGGAAAGGACTAGCGACACCTACGAGCAGTACTTC.

This chain uses TRBV3-1 (or the pseudogene TRBV3-2) with TRBJ1-1; TRBD1 matches 7 bases. J lost 4 bases, V lost 0 bases, and 5 bases had no gene match. The CDR3 is 15 amino acids. CDR1 is LGHDT, CDR2 YNNKEL, per germline (reference sequence). The CDR3 DNA is TGTGCCAGCAGCCAAGATTACCAGGGGGGCACTGAAGCTTTCTTT. The encoded protein is CASSQDYQGGTEAFF.

This clone was recorded only once. V gene TRBV27 combines with J gene TRBJ2-7; 8 positions match TRBD2. Unmatched junction bases numbered 11, after V lost 5 bases and J lost 2 bases. Germline V gene sequence: CDR1 MNHEY, CDR2 SMNVEV (reference sequence). CDR3 length: 16 amino acids. DNA for the CDR3: TGTGCCAGCAGTGGTCACGGGGGGGTCCTAACCTACGAGCAGTACTTC. This codes for CASSGHGGVLTYEQYF.

The chain has TRBV5-1 and TRBJ2-7, with D possibly TRBD2 on 5 matching bases. Germline values: CDR1 SGHRS, CDR2 YFSETQ. The CDR3 covers 13 residues. With 1 base removed from V and 4 bases from J, the gap between germline ends came to 9 bases. CDR3 DNA: TGCGCCAGCAGCTTGACCTCGGGATACGAGCAGTACTTC. Translated, it gives CASSLTSGYEQYF.